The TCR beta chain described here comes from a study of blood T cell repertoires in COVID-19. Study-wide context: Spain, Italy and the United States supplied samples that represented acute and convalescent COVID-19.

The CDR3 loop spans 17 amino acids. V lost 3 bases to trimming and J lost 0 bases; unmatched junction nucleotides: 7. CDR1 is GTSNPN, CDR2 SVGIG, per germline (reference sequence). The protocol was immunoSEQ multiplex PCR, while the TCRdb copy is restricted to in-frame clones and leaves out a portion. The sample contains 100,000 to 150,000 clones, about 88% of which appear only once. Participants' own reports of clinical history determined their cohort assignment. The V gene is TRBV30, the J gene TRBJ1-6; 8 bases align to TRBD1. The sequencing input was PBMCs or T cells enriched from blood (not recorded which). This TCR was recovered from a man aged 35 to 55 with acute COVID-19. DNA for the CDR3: TGTGCCTGGAGCACCAGGACAGGGAGCTCCTATAATTCACCCCTCCACTTT. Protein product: CAWSTRTGSSYNSPLHF.